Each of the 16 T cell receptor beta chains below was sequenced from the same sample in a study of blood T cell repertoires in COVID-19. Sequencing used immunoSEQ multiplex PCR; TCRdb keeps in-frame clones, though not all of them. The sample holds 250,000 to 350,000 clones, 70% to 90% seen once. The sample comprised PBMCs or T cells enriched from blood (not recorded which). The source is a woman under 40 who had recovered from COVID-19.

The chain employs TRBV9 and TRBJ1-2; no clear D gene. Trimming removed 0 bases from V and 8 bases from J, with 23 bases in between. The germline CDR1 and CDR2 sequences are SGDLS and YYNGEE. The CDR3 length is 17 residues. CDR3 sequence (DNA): TGTGCCAGCAGCGTAGCTAACTTTGGAGGGCCGACGGTAGGCTACACCTTC. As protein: CASSVANFGGPTVGYTF.

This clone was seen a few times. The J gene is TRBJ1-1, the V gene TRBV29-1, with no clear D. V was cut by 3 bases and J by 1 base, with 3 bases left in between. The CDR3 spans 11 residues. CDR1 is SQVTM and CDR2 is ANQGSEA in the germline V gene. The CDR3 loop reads CSVDRNTEAFF. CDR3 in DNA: TGCAGCGTTGACCGGAACACTGAAGCTTTCTTT.

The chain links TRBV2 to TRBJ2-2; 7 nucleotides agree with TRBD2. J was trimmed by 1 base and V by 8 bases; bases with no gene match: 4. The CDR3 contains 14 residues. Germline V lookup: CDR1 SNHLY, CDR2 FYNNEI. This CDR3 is CASQRGVNTGELFF. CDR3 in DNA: TGTGCCAGCCAACGGGGGGTGAACACCGGGGAGCTGTTTTTT.

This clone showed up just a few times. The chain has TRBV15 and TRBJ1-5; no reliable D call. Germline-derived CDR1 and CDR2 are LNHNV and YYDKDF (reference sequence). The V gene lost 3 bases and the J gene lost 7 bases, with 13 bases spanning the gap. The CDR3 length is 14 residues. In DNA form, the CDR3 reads TGTGCCACCAGCAGGTTGGCGGTTGGCCAGCCCCAGCATTTT. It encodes CATSRLAVGQPQHF.

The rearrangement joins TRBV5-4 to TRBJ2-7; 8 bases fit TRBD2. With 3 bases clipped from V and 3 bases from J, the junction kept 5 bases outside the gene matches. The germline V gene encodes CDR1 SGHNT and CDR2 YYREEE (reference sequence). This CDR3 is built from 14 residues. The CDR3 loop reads CASSSAGGFYEQYF. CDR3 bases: TGTGCCAGCAGCTCTGCGGGGGGATTCTACGAGCAGTACTTC. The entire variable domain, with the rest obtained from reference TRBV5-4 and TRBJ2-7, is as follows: ETGVTQSPTHLIKTRGQQVTLRCSSQSGHNTVSWYQQALGQGPQFIFQYYREEENGRGNFPPRFSGLQFPNYSSELNVNALELDDSALYLCASSSAGGFYEQYFGPGTRLTVT.

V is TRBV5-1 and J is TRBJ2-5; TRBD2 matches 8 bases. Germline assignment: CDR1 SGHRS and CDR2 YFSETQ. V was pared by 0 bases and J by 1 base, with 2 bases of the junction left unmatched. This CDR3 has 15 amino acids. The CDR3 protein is CASSLDGGAQETQYF. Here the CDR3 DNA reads TGCGCCAGCAGCTTGGACGGGGGGGCCCAAGAGACCCAGTACTTC.

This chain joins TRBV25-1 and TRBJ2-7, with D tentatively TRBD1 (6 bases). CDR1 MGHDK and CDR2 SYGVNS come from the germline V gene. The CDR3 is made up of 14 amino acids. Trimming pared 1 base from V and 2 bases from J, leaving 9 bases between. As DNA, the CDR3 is TGTGCCAGCAGTGAATGGGGGACAACCTACGAGCAGTACTTC. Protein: CASSEWGTTYEQYF.

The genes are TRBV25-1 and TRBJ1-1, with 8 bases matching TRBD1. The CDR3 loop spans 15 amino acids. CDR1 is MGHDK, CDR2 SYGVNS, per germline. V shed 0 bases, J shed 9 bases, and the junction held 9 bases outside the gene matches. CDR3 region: CASSEYQGAKSKAFF. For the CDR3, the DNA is TGTGCCAGCAGTGAATATCAGGGGGCGAAGAGTAAAGCTTTCTTT.

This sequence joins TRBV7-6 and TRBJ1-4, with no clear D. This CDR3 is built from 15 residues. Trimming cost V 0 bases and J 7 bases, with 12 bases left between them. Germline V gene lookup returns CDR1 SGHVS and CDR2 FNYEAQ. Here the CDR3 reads CASSLARGLGEKLFF. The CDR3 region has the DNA TGTGCCAGCAGCTTAGCGCGGGGTTTGGGTGAAAAACTGTTTTTT.

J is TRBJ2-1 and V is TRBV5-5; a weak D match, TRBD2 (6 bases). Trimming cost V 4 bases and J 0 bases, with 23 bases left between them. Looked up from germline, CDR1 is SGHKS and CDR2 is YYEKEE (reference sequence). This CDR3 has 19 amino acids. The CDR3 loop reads CASSPGRRAGRSSYNEQFF. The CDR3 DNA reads TGTGCCAGCAGCCCGGGCAGGAGGGCAGGGCGAAGCTCCTACAATGAGCAGTTCTTC.

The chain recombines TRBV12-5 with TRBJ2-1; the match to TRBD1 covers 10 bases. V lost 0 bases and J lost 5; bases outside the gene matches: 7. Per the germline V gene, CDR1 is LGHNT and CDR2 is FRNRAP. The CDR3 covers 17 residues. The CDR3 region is CASGLVLVGQGNNEQFF. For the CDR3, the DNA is TGTGCTAGTGGTTTGGTACTGGTGGGACAGGGGAACAATGAGCAGTTCTTC.

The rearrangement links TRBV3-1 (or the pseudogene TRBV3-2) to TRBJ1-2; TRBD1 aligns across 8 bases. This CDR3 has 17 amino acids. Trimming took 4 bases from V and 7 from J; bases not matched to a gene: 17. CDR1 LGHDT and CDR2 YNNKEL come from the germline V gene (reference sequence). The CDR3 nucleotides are TGTGCCAGCAGCCCTGAACTCCTCGGACAGGGAGGTGCTGGCTACACCTTC. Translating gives CASSPELLGQGGAGYTF.

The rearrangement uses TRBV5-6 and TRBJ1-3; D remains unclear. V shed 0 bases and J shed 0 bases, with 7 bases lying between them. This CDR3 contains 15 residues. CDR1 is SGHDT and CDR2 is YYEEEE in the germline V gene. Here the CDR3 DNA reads TGTGCCAGCAGCTTGGCCGGAGGCTCTGGAAACACCATATATTTT. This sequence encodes CASSLAGGSGNTIYF.

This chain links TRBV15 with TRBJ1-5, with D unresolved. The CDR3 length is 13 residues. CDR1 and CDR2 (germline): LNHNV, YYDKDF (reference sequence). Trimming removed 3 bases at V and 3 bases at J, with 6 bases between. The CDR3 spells CATSRRLNQPQHF. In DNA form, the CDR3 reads TGTGCCACCAGCAGGCGGCTCAATCAGCCCCAGCATTTT.

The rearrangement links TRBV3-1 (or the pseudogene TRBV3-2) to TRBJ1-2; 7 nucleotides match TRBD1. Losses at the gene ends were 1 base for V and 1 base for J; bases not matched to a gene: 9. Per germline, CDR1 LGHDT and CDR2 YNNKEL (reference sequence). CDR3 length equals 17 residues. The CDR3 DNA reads TGTGCCAGCAGCCAAGTGAGACAGGGAATCTTTAACTATGGCTACACCTTC. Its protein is CASSQVRQGIFNYGYTF.

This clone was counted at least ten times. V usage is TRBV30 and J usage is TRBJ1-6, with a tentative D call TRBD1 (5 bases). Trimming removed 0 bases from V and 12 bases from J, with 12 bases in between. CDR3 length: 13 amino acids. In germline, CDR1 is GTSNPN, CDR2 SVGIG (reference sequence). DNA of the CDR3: TGTGCCTGGAGTGTCCCCAGGGATAGACCCCTCCACTTT. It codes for CAWSVPRDRPLHF.